The clone carrying this TCR beta chain was seen only a few times. No antigen is known for it. This entry comes from a study of blood T cells in healthy people across ages. Overall study findings and caveats: Older age went with lower TCR beta diversity per million T cells, in a roughly linear way.

A second about 6 to 12 cycle PCR used barcoded and J-beta primers. Each CDR3 protein gets one entry after TCRdb re-called the 5' RACE reads with MiXCR. The sample contains under 1,100,000 distinct CDR3 sequences, almost 25% of which appear only once. These data also formed part of another study, on T cells of mothers and their children.

The sequence derives from a girl aged 2 to 10 in good health. Sequences were obtained from blood.

The CDR3 DNA sequence: TGCGCCAGCCAAGCCAAACCCCAAGAGACCCAGTACTTC. Its translation is CASQAKPQETQYF. The V gene is TRBV5-1, the J gene TRBJ2-5; D not resolved. Trimming removed 7 bases from V and 1 base from J, with 11 bases in between. CDR3 length: 13 residues. CDR1 and CDR2 from the germline V gene are SGHRS and YFSETQ.